Listed here are 22 T cell receptor beta chains from one sample, sequenced in a study of identical twins. Each CDR3 protein gets one entry after TCRdb re-called the 5' RACE reads with MiXCR. The sample yields roughly 630,000 distinct CDR3 sequences, less than 9% seen once. Separately, the same data were catalogued under a study of yellow fever vaccine responses in identical twins.

The sequenced sample was PBMCs. These receptors all stem from a woman under 30 in good health.

The chain recombines TRBV7-9 with TRBJ2-7; a weak D match, TRBD1 (5 bases). V was cut by 5 bases and J by 8 bases, with 13 bases left in between. CDR3 length: 12 residues. Germline V gives CDR1 SEHNR, CDR2 FQNEAQ (reference sequence). CDR3 coding DNA: TGTGCCAGCAGCCTCACCCAGGGCCAGCAGTACGTC. It specifies CASSLTQGQQYV.

Ten or more counts support this clonotype. The V and J genes are TRBV5-1 and TRBJ1-5; tentative D call: TRBD1 (5 bases). Trimming removed 1 base from V and 0 bases from J, with 8 bases in between. The germline gives CDR1 SGHRS, CDR2 YFSETQ. The CDR3 consists of 15 residues. In DNA, the CDR3 is TGCGCCAGCAGCTTGTGGGGGGATAGCAATCAGCCCCAGCATTTT. Its protein is CASSLWGDSNQPQHF.

This clonotype was seen only a few times. The chain links TRBV29-1 to TRBJ2-5; no reliable D call. The CDR3 loop spans 13 amino acids. The V end was cut by 2 bases, the J end by 4 bases, with 11 bases between. Germline CDR1 reads SQVTM; CDR2 reads ANQGSEA. Here the CDR3 DNA reads TGCAGCGTTGAAAATACCTGGGGAGAGACCCAGTACTTC. Residues: CSVENTWGETQYF.

This CDR3 is CASSQDPLDRGLEQYF. CDR3 DNA: TGCGCCAGCAGCCAAGATCCTCTGGACAGGGGCTTGGAGCAGTACTTC. The gene calls are TRBV4-1 and TRBJ2-7; 9 nucleotides align to TRBD1. The germline CDR1 and CDR2 sequences are MGHRA and YSYEKL. With V trimmed by 0 bases and J by 7 bases, 10 bases remained unmatched. The CDR3 loop spans 16 amino acids.

In its sample, this clonotype was seen a few times. The rearrangement uses TRBV20-1 and TRBJ1-2; D is perhaps TRBD1 (6 bases). Trimming took off 1 base at V and 0 bases at J, with 15 bases between the two ends. Germline CDR1 is DFQATT and CDR2 is SNEGSKA (reference sequence). CDR3 length equals 16 residues. Written as DNA, the CDR3 is TGCAGTGCTAGAGGGGGCCCGAAGGGGGCTAACTATGGCTACACCTTC. This translates into CSARGGPKGANYGYTF.

This clonotype came up a few times. V is TRBV5-1 and J is TRBJ2-7, with D hard to call. This CDR3 has 14 residues. CDR1 is SGHRS and CDR2 is YFSETQ in the germline V gene. Trimming left V 1 base short and J 3 bases short, with 11 bases between. DNA for the CDR3: TGCGCCAGCAGCTTGTCGGGTAACGACTACGAGCAGTACGTC. It is translated as CASSLSGNDYEQYV.

This clonotype was found a few times. This chain connects TRBV6-5 to TRBJ1-3; D is unclear. This CDR3 comprises 15 residues. Germline V gene lookup returns CDR1 MNHEY and CDR2 SVGAGI. Trimming removed 0 bases from V and 7 bases from J, with 13 bases in between. The chain's CDR3 is CASSYSRQLWNTIYF. CDR3 in DNA: TGTGCCAGCAGTTACTCGCGTCAGCTTTGGAACACCATATATTTT.

In this sample, this clonotype turned up many times. The chain has TRBV5-1 and TRBJ2-1, with 7 bases that match TRBD1. Germline CDR1 is SGHRS and CDR2 is YFSETQ. CDR3 length equals 13 residues. V trimming: 0 bases; J trimming: 6 bases; junction bases outside the gene matches: 0. This CDR3 is CASSLGQGNEQFF. CDR3 coding DNA: TGCGCCAGCAGCTTGGGACAGGGCAATGAGCAGTTCTTC.

This chain connects TRBV5-6 to TRBJ2-7; 8 bases match TRBD2. CDR3 length: 16 amino acids. V lost 2 bases, J lost 3 bases, and 10 bases stayed unmatched. Germline V CDR1 and CDR2: SGHDT, YYEEEE. The CDR3 nucleotides are TGTGCCAGCAGCTTCCTCACGGCGGGAGGAAGCTACGAGCAGTACTTC. Protein sequence: CASSFLTAGGSYEQYF.

This clonotype occurred many times. A junction end diverges from the germline sequence, so it may reflect a read error. The CDR3 region is CSVDRDRTYTQYF. The CDR3 region has the DNA TGCAGCGTTGACCGGGACCGCACATATACGCAGTATTTT. The V and J genes are TRBV29-1 and TRBJ2-3, with D perhaps TRBD1 or TRBD2 (5 bases each). In germline, CDR1 is SQVTM, CDR2 ANQGSEA. The CDR3 contains 13 residues.

This clonotype was picked up a small number of times. This chain joins TRBV29-1 and TRBJ2-7, with D uncertain. The length of the CDR3 is 12 residues. Germline assignment: CDR1 SQVTM and CDR2 ANQGSEA. V lost 4 bases, J lost 3 bases, and 10 bases lay in between. CDR3 in DNA: TGCAGCGTTGTTATAGGCGGCTACGAGCAGTACTTC. Residues: CSVVIGGYEQYF.

This chain joins TRBV5-5 and TRBJ2-5; a possible D gene is TRBD1 (6 bases). V was cut by 5 bases and J by 1 base, with 9 bases left in between. Germline-derived CDR1 and CDR2 are SGHKS and YYEKEE (reference sequence). The CDR3 is made up of 13 amino acids. The CDR3 spells CASRSGVQETQYF. CDR3 in DNA: TGTGCCAGCAGGTCAGGGGTCCAAGAGACCCAGTACTTC.

The chain joins TRBV4-1 to TRBJ2-1, with D tentatively TRBD1 (6 bases). V lost 2 bases and J lost 8, with 10 bases in between. Germline-derived CDR1 and CDR2 are MGHRA and YSYEKL. This CDR3 contains 13 residues. Here the CDR3 reads CASSQTGIDEQFF. The CDR3 DNA reads TGCGCCAGCAGCCAAACAGGGATAGATGAGCAGTTCTTC.

In DNA, the CDR3 is TGTGCCAGCAACCTAGGACAGGGCCCAACCTACGAGCAGTACGTC. This translates into CASNLGQGPTYEQYV. J is TRBJ2-7 and V is TRBV6-2 or TRBV6-3; 8 bases align to TRBD1. The CDR3 covers 15 residues. Germline lookup yields CDR1 MNHEY and CDR2 SVGEGT. V trimming: 7 bases; J trimming: 2 bases; junction bases outside the gene matches: 10.

This sequence joins TRBV7-9 and TRBJ1-2; D remains ambiguous. Looked up from germline, CDR1 is SEHNR and CDR2 is FQNEAQ (reference sequence). V lost 8 bases and J lost 4, with 11 bases in between. The CDR3 totals 12 residues. The CDR3 sequence: CASLKGGYGYTF. The CDR3 bases are TGTGCCAGCCTAAAAGGTGGCTATGGCTACACCTTC.

This clonotype was seen a handful of times. This chain connects TRBV12-5 to TRBJ1-5, with 9 nucleotides matching TRBD1. Unmatched junction bases numbered 5, after V lost 0 bases and J lost 5 bases. The CDR3 has 16 amino acids. The germline V gene encodes CDR1 LGHNT and CDR2 FRNRAP. CDR3 loop: CASGLVTGGADQPQHF. CDR3 nucleotides: TGTGCTAGTGGTTTGGTCACAGGGGGCGCGGATCAGCCCCAGCATTTT.

This rearrangement joins TRBV7-8 to TRBJ2-7, with D tentatively TRBD1 or TRBD2 (5 bases each). Trimming removed 5 bases from V and 5 bases from J, with 19 bases in between. Germline V gives CDR1 SGHVS, CDR2 FQNEAQ. The CDR3 covers 15 residues. In nucleotides, the CDR3 is TGTGCCAGCAGCCCCCCGCGGTGGGGGATGAACGAGCAGTACGTC. This codes for CASSPPRWGMNEQYV.

This clonotype has more than one count but fewer than ten. The V and J genes are TRBV10-3 and TRBJ1-2; D gene ambiguous. The germline gives CDR1 ENHRY, CDR2 SYGVKD. This CDR3 contains 14 residues. V shed 1 base and J shed 2 bases, with 8 bases lying between them. CDR3 sequence: CAISELAENYGYTF. The DNA for the CDR3 is TGTGCCATCAGTGAGTTGGCGGAAAACTATGGCTACACCTTC.

The J gene is TRBJ2-1, the V gene TRBV20-1; 12 bases map to TRBD2. CDR3 length: 15 amino acids. The V gene's germline CDR1 is DFQATT and CDR2 SNEGSKA (reference sequence). Trimming cost V 6 bases and J 10 bases; bases outside gene matches: 13. DNA for the CDR3: TGCAGTGCCGCCCCGCTAGCGGGGGGGCCACTCGAGCAGTTCTTC. Protein sequence: CSAAPLAGGPLEQFF.

The chain carries TRBV7-8 and TRBJ2-2, with 10 positions matching TRBD1. The CDR3 extends over 18 amino acids. CDR1 SGHVS and CDR2 FQNEAQ come from the germline V gene. The trim removed 0 bases at V and 5 bases at J, leaving 9 bases unmatched. CDR3 DNA: TGTGCCAGCAGCTTAGCCAGACCTCGGACAGGGGGGACCGGGGAGCTGTTTTTT. Translation gives CASSLARPRTGGTGELFF.

The table lists this clonotype with a few counts. The chain uses TRBV12-3 or TRBV12-4 and TRBJ2-7; 11 bases are a match to TRBD1. The length of the CDR3 is 19 residues. With 5 bases clipped from V and 3 bases from J, the junction kept 18 bases outside the gene matches. In nucleotides, the CDR3 is TGTGCCAGCAGTGGGACCGGGACAGGGGGAGGCGGGAGGGTCTACGAGCAGTACTTC. Residues: CASSGTGTGGGGRVYEQYF.

This clonotype showed up many times. CDR3 in DNA: TGCGCCAGCAGCTTGACTAGCGGGAACGAACGGACCGGGGAGCTGTTTTTT. Translated: CASSLTSGNERTGELFF. The chain joins TRBV5-1 to TRBJ2-2, with 10 bases that match TRBD2. Germline V CDR1 and CDR2: SGHRS, YFSETQ. With V trimmed by 1 base and J by 5 bases, 8 bases remained unmatched. This CDR3 has 17 residues.